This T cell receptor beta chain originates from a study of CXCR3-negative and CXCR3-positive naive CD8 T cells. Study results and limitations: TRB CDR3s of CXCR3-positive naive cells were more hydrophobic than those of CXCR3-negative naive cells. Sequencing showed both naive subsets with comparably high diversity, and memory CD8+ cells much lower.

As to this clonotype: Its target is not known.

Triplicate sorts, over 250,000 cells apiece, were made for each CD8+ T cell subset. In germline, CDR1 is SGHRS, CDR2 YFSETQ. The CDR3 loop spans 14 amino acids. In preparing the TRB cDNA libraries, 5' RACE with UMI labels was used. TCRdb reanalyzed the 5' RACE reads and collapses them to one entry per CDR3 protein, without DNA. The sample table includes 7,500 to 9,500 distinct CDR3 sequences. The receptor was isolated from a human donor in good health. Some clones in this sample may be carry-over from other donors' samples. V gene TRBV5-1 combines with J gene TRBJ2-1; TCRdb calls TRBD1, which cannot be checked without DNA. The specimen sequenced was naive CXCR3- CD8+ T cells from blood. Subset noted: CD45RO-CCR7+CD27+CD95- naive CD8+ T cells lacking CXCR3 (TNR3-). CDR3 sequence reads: CASSSRGSYNEQFF.